This T cell receptor beta chain originates from a study of memory CD4+ T cells and cytomegalovirus serostatus (dated by TCRdb to the late 2010s). Concerning the study at large: The cohort included 35 or so healthy adults from Belgium, of whom 9 were CMV seropositive and roughly 24 were CMV seronegative. CD4+ memory TCRbeta repertoires of a Belgian cohort with known cytomegalovirus serostatus were sequenced in order to replicate a published TCR-based CMV serostatus classifier. Study-wide conclusions, independent of this receptor: The results were interpreted as suggesting that the CMV-associated TCR signature is mostly present in the CD4+ memory repertoire. Among the 150 to 200 previously reported CMV-associated TCRbeta sequences, roughly 68 showed up in the CD4+ memory repertoires, with each one found in between one and five individuals. Only CD4+CD45RO+ memory cells were sequenced, unlike the original study, which covered naive and memory CD4+ and CD8+ populations. CMV serostatus prediction reached a median bootstrapped AUC of about 0.95 with the original framework and roughly 0.9 with a US-trained random forest. The original-framework classifier achieved a median bootstrapped AUC of about 0.95 with a 95% CI of 0.76-1.00 on the Belgian cohort.

Genomic DNA was extracted from sorted cells with the Quick-DNA Microprep Kit. TCRbeta DNA was amplified with the immunoSEQ hsTCRbeta kit following the manufacturer's protocol. TCRbeta libraries were sequenced on an Illumina MiSeq instrument. In the original analysis: After out-of-frame sequences were removed, around 2,200,000 distinct TCRbeta sequences remained, averaging approximately 67,000 per individual. Each individual was scored by the count of fewer than 200 previously reported CMV-associated TCRbeta sequences and the total productive distinct TCRbeta count. A beta-binomial model was reimplemented in Python, and scikit-learn random forests with default parameters were trained on US cohort data. On the Belgian cohort, classifier performance was reported as the median AUC, along with percentile confidence intervals, across 10,000 bootstrap iterations. Imported from immuneACCESS, the table was reduced by TCRdb to in-frame sequences with V and J called. These copies leave out some clones; in studies compared against another copy, an unresolved V gene accounts for under half, and the cause of the remainder is not known. Clone size and the V and J calls come from that table; the DNA yielded D and trimming. Counted in this sample were about 100,000 clones; about four fifths of them appeared once. In total, the top ten clones hold approximately 4% of the sample.

A FACSAria II was used to sort memory CD4+ T cells, defined as single viable CD3+CD4+CD8-CD45RO+ cells. CMV serostatus was determined with a Roche Elecsys assay detecting serum IgG against CMV pp150, pp28, p38 and p52. After thawing, total CD4+ T cells were enriched by positive selection with CD4 magnetic microbeads. Samples originated from another study that specifically interrogated the CD4+ T cell memory repertoire. Peripheral blood mononuclear cells were isolated and cryopreserved following standard operating procedures; serum was stored at -80 °C. The staining used CD3-PerCP (BW264/56), CD4-APC (RPA-T4), CD45RO-PE (UCHT1) and CD8-Pacific Orange (3B5) antibodies, and Sytox blue was used to exclude non-viable cells. The germline V gene encodes CDR1 MNHEY and CDR2 SVGAGI. The CDR3 measures 13 amino acids from cysteine to phenylalanine. The only DNA kept is the CDR3, 39 bases in frame from the first base. V is trimmed back by 8 bases and J by 7 bases, and the junction contains 6 bases that no gene match accounts for.

This clone was seen only a few times. Its target antigen remains unknown. Base qualities are missing; no much larger clone stands one base away. Additional DNA sequences in this sample encode the identical CDR3. This receptor was identified in an adult in good health and CMV-seropositive. The chain is made from TRBV6-5 and TRBJ2-1; 9 nucleotides in the junction match TRBD2. Source material: memory CD4+ T cells from blood. The CDR3 is CASRREGSNEQFF. In nucleotides, the sequence is TGTGCCAGCCGGCGGGAGGGCAGTAATGAGCAGTTCTTC.